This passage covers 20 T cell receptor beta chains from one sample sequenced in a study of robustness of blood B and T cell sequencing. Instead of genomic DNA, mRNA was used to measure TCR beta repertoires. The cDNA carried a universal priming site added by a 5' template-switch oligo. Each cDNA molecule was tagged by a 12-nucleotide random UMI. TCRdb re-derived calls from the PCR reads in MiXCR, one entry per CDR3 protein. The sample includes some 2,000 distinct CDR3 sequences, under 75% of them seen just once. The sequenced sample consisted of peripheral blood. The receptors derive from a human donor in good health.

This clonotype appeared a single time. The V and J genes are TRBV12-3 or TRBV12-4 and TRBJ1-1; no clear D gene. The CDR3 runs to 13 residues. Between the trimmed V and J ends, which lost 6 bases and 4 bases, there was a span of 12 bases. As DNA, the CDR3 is TGTGCCAGCAGCCGAGGGAGGGCCACTGAAGCTTTCTTT. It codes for CASSRGRATEAFF.

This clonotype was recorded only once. CDR3 nucleotides: TGTGCCAGCAGCCAACCCAGGGGGATTGGGTACAATGAGCAGTTCTTC. As protein: CASSQPRGIGYNEQFF. The chain carries TRBV14 and TRBJ2-1, with TRBD1 matching 7 bases. J lost 4 bases, V lost 2 bases, and 8 bases had no gene match. CDR1 is SGHDN, CDR2 FVKESK, per germline. CDR3 length equals 16 residues.

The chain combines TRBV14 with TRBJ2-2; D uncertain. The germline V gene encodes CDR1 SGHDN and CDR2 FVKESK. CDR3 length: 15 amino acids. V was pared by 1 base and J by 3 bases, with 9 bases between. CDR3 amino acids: CASSQVGFHTGELFF. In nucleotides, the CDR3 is TGTGCCAGCAGCCAAGTAGGGTTTCACACCGGGGAGCTGTTTTTT.

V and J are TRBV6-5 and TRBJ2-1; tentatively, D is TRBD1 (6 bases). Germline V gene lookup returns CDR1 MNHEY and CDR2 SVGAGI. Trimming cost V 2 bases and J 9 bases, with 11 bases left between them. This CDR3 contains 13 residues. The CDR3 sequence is CASSYRGRGEQFF. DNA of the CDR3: TGTGCCAGCAGTTACAGGGGGAGAGGTGAGCAGTTCTTC.

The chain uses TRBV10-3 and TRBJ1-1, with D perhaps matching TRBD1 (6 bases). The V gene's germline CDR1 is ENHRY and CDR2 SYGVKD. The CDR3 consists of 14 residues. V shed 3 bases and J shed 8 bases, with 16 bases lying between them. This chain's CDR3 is CAISDPRDNPEAFF. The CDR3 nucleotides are TGTGCCATCAGTGATCCCCGGGACAATCCCGAAGCTTTCTTT.

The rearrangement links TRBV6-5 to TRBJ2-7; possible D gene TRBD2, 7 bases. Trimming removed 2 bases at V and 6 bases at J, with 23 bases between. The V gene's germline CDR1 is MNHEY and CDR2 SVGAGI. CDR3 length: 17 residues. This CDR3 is CASSYVAPGGGFAEQYF. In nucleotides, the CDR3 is TGTGCCAGCAGTTACGTGGCCCCGGGGGGCGGGTTCGCCGAGCAGTACTTC.

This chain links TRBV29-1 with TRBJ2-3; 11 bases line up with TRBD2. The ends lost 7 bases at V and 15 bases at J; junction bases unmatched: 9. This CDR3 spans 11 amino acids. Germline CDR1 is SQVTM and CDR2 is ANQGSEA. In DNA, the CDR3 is TGCAGCGAAAGACTAGCGGGGCGGGAATATTTT. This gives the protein CSERLAGREYF.

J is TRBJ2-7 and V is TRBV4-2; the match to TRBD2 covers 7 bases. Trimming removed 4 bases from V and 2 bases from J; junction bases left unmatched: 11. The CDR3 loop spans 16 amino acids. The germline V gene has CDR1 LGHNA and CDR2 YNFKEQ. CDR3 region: CASSPSTLAVTYEQYF. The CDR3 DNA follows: TGTGCCAGCAGCCCAAGTACCCTAGCGGTCACCTACGAGCAGTACTTC.

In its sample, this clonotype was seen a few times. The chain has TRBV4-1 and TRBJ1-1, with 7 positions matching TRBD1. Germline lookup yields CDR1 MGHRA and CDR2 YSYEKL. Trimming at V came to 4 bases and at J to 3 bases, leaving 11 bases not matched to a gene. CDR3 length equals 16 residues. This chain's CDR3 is CASSPQETGSYTEAFF. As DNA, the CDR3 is TGCGCCAGCAGCCCACAAGAGACAGGGTCGTACACTGAAGCTTTCTTT.

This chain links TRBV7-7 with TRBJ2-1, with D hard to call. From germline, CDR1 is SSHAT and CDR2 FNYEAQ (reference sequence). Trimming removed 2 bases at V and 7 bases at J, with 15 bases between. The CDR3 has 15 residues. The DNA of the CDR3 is TGTGCCAGCAGCTTAATGGGATCTGAGATAAATGAGCAGTTCTTC. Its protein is CASSLMGSEINEQFF.

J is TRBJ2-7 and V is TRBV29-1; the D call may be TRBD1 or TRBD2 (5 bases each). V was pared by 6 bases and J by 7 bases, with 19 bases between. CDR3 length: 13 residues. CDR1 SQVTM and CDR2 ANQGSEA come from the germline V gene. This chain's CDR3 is CSVERDGAREQYF. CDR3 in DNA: TGCAGCGTCGAAAGGGACGGAGCGAGGGAGCAGTACTTC.

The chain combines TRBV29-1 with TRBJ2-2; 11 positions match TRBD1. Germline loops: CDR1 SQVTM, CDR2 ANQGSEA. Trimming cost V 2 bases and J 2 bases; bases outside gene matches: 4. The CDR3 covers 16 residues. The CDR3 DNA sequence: TGCAGCGTTGAAAGGGACAGGGGGAGAAACACCGGGGAGCTGTTTTTT. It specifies CSVERDRGRNTGELFF.

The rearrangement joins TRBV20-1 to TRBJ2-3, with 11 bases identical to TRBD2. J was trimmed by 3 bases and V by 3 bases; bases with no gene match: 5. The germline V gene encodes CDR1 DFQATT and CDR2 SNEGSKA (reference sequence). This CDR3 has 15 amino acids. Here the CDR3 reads CSASLSSGGTDTQYF. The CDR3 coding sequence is TGCAGTGCTAGCCTCTCTAGCGGGGGGACAGATACGCAGTATTTT.

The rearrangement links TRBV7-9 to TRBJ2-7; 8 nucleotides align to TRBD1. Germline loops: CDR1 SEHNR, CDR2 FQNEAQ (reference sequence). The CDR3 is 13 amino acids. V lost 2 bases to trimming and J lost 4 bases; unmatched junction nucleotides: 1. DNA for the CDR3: TGTGCCAGCAGCTTAACAGGGGGATACGAGCAGTACTTC. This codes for CASSLTGGYEQYF.

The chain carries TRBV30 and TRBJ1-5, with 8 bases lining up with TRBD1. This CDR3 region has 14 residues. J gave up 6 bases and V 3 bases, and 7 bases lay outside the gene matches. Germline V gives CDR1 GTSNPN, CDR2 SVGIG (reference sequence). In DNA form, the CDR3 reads TGTGCCTGGAGCAACAGGGGGGGCGGTCAGCCCCAGCATTTT. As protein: CAWSNRGGGQPQHF.

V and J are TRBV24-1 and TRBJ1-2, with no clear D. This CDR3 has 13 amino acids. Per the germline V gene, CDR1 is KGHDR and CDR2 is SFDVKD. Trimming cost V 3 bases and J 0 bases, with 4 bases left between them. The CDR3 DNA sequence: TGTGCCACCAGTGATGCTCCTAACTATGGCTACACCTTC. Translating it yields CATSDAPNYGYTF.

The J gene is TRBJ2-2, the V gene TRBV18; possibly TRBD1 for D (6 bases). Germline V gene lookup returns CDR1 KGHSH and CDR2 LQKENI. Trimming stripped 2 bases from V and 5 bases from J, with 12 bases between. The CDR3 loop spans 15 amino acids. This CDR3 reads CASSPEQGWTGELFF. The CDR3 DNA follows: TGTGCCAGCTCACCAGAACAGGGCTGGACCGGGGAGCTGTTTTTT.

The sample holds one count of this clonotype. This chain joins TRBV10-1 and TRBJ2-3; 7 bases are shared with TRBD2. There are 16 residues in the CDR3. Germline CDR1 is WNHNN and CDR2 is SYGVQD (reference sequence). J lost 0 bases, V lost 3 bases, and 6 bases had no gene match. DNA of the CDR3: TGCGCCAGCAGTGAACGGGCTAGCGGCAGCACAGATACGCAGTATTTT. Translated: CASSERASGSTDTQYF.

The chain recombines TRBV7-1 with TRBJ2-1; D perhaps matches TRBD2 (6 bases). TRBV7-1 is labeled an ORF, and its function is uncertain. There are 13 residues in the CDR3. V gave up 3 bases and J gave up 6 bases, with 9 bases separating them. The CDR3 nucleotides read TGTGCCAGCAGCTCGACTAGTCTCAATGAGCAGTTCTTC. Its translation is CASSSTSLNEQFF.

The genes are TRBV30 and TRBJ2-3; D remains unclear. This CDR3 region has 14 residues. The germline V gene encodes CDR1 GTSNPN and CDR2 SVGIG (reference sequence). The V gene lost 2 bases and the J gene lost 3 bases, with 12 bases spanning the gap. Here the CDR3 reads CAWSRQLGTDTQYF. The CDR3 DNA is TGTGCCTGGAGTAGGCAGCTTGGGACAGATACGCAGTATTTT.